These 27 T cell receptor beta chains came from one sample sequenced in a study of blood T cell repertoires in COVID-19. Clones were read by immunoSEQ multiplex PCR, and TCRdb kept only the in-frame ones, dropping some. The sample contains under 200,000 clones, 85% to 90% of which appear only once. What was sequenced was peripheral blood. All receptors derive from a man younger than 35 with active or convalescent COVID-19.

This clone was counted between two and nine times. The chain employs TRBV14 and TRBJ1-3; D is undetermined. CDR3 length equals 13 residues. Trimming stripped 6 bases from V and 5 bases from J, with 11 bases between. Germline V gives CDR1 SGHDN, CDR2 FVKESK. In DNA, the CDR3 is TGTGCCAGCAGTCCGCGCTTACGAAACACCATATATTTT. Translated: CASSPRLRNTIYF.

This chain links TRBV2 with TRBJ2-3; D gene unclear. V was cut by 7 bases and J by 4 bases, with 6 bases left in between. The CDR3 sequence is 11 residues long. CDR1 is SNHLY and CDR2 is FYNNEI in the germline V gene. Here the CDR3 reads CASTSADTQYF. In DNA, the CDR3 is TGTGCCAGCACCTCTGCAGATACGCAGTATTTT. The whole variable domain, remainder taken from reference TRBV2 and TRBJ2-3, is EPEVTQTPSHQVTQMGQEVILRCVPISNHLYFYWYRQILGQKVEFLVSFYNNEISEKSEIFDDQFSVERPDGSNFTLKIRSTKLEDSAMYFCASTSADTQYFGPGTRLTVL.

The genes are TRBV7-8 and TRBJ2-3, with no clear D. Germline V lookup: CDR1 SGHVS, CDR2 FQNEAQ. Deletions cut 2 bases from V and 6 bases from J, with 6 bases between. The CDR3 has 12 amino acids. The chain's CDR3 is CASSLQWDTQYF. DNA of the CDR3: TGTGCCAGCAGCTTACAGTGGGATACGCAGTATTTT.

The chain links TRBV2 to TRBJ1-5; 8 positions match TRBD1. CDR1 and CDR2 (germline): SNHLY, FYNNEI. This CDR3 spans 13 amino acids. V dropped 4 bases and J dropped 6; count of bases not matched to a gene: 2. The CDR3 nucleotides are TGTGCCAGCAGTGCAGGGGGCCTTCAGCCCCAGCATTTT. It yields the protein CASSAGGLQPQHF.

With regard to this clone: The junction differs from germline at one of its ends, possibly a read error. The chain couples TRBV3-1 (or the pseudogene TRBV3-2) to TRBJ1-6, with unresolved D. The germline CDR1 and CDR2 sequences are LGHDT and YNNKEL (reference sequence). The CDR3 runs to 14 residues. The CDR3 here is CVSSQAGVGSPLHF. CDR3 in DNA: TGTGTCAGCAGCCAAGCCGGGGTCGGGTCACCCCTCCACTTT.

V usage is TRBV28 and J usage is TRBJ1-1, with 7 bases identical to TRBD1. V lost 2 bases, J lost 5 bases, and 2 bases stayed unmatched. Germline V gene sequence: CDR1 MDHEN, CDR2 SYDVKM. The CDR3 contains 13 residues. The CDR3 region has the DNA TGTGCCAGCAGTTTACAGGGGGTAACTGAAGCTTTCTTT. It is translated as CASSLQGVTEAFF.

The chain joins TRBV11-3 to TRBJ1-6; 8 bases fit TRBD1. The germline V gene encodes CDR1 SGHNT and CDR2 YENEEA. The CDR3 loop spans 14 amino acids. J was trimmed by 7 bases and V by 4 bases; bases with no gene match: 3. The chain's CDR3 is CASSSTGENSPLHF. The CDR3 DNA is TGTGCCAGCAGCTCGACAGGGGAGAATTCACCCCTCCACTTT.

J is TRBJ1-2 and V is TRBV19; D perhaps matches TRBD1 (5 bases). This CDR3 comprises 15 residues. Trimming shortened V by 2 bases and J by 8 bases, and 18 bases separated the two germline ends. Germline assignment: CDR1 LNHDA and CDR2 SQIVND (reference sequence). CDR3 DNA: TGTGCCAGTAGTATACTCAAGGGGCGCTCTGAGGGCTACACCTTC. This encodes CASSILKGRSEGYTF. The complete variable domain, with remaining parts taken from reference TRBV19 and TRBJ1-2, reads DGGITQSPKYLFRKEGQNVTLSCEQNLNHDAMYWYRQDPGQGLRLIYYSQIVNDFQKGDIAEGYSVSREKKESFPLTVTSAQKNPTAFYLCASSILKGRSEGYTFGSGTRLTVV.

The CDR3 spells CASSAGQGKYNEQFF. CDR3 nucleotide sequence: TGCGCCAGCAGCGCGGGACAGGGAAAGTACAATGAGCAGTTCTTC. This chain uses TRBV5-1 with TRBJ2-1, with 9 bases that match TRBD1. Per the germline V gene, CDR1 is SGHRS and CDR2 is YFSETQ. Trimming cost V 4 bases and J 4 bases; bases outside gene matches: 6. The length of the CDR3 is 15 residues.

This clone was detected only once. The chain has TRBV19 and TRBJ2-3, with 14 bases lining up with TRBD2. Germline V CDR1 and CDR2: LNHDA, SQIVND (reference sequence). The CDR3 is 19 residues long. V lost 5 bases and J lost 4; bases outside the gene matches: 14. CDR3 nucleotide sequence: TGTGCCAGTAGTCTAAGACCGACTGGGACTAGCGGGAGTCCAGATACGCAGTATTTT. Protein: CASSLRPTGTSGSPDTQYF.

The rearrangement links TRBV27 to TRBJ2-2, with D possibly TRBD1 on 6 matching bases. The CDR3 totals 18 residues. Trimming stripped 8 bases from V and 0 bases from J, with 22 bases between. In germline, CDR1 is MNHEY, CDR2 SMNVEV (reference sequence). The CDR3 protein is CASGVNYRDITNTGELFF. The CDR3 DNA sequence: TGTGCCAGCGGGGTGAACTACAGGGACATAACGAACACCGGGGAGCTGTTTTTT.

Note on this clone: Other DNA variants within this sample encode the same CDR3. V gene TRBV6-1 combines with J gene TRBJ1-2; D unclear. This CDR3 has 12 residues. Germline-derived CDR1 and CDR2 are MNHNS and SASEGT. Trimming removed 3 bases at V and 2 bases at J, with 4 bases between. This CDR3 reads CASSDRNYGYTF. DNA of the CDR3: TGTGCCAGCAGTGACAGGAACTATGGCTACACCTTC.

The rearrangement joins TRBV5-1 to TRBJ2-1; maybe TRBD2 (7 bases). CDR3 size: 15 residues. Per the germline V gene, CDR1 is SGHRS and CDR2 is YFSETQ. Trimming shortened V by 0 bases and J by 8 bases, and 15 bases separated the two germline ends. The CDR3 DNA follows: TGCGCCAGCAGCTTGGAACGCCAAGGGGGGGATGAGCAGTTCTTC. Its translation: CASSLERQGGDEQFF. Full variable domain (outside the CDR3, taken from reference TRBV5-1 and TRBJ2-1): KAGVTQTPRYLIKTRGQQVTLSCSPISGHRSVSWYQQTPGQGLQFLFEYFSETQRNKGNFPGRFSGRQFSNSRSEMNVSTLELGDSALYLCASSLERQGGDEQFFGPGTRLTVL.

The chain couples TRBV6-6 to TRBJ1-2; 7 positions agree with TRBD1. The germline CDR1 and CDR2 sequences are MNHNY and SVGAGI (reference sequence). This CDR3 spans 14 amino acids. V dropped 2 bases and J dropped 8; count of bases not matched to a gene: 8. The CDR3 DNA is TGTGCCAGCAGTTACCCTGACAGGGAAGGGGGCTACACCTTC. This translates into CASSYPDREGGYTF.

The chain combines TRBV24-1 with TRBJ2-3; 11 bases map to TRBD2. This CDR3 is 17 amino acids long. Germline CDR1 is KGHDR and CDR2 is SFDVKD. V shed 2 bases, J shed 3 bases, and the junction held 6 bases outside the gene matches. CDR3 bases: TGTGCCACCAGTGATTCGGACCCTAGCGGGAGGACAGATACGCAGTATTTT. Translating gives CATSDSDPSGRTDTQYF.

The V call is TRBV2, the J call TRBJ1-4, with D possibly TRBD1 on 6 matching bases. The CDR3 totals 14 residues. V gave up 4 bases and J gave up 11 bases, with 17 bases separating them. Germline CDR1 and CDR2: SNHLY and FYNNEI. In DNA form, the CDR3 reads TGTGCCAGCAGTGGTGACCTAGGGGGTGAGAAACTGTTTTTT. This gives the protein CASSGDLGGEKLFF.

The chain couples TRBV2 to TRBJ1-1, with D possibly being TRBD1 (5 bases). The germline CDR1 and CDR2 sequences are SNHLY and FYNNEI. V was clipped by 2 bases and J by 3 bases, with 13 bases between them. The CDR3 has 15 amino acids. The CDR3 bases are TGTGCCAGCAGTGAATTTGGGGCAGGCGACACTGAAGCTTTCTTT. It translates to CASSEFGAGDTEAFF.

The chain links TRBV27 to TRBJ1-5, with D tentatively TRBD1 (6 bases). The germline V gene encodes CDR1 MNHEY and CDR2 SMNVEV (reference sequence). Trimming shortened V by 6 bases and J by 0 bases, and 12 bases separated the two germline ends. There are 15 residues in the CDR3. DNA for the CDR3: TGTGCCAGCAGCCCACAGGGTTATAGCAATCAGCCCCAGCATTTT. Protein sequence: CASSPQGYSNQPQHF.

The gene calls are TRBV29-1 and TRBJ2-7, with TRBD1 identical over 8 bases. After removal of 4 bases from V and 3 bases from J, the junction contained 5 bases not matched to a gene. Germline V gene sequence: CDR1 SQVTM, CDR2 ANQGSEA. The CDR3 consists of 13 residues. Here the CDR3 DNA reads TGCAGCGTTGTCACAGGGGGAAACTACGAGCAGTACTTC. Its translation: CSVVTGGNYEQYF.

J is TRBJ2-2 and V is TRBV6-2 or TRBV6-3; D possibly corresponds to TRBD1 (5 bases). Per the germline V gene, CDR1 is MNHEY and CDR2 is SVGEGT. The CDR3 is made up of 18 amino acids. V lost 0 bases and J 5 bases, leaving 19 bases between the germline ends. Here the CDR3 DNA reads TGTGCCAGCAGTTACTCGAGGTTTGAGTTGACAGTTACCGGGGAGCTGTTTTTT. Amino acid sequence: CASSYSRFELTVTGELFF.

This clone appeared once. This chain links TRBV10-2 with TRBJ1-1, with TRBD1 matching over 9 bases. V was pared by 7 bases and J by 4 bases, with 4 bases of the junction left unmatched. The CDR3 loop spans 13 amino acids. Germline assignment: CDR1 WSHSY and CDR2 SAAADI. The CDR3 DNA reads TGCGCCAGCAATTTGGACAGGGGCACTGAAGCTTTCTTT. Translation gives CASNLDRGTEAFF.

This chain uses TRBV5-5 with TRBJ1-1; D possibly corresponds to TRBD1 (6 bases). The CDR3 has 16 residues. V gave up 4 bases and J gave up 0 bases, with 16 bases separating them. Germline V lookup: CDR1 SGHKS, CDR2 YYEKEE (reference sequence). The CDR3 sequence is CASSPMAGVMNTEAFF. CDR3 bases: TGTGCCAGCAGCCCGATGGCAGGGGTAATGAACACTGAAGCTTTCTTT.

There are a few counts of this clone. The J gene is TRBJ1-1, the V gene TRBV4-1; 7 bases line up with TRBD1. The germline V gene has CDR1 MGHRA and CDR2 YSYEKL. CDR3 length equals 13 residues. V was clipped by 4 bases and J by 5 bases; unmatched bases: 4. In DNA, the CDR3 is TGCGCCAGCAGCCGGACAGGCTTGACTGAAGCTTTCTTT. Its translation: CASSRTGLTEAFF.

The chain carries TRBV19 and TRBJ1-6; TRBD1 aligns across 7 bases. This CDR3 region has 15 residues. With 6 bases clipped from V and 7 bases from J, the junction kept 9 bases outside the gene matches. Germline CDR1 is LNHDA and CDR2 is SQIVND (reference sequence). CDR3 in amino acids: CASSQDRASNSPLHF. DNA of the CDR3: TGTGCCAGTAGCCAAGACAGGGCGAGCAATTCACCCCTCCACTTT.

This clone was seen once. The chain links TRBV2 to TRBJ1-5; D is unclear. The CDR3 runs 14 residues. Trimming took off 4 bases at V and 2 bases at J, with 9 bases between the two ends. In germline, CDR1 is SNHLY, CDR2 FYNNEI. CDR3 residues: CASSAVEGNQPQHF. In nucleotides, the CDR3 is TGTGCCAGCAGTGCCGTAGAGGGCAATCAGCCCCAGCATTTT.

This chain's CDR3 is CASSPSGRGTDTQYF. CDR3 bases: TGTGCCAGCAGTCCCAGCGGGAGGGGCACAGATACGCAGTATTTT. The V and J genes are TRBV28 and TRBJ2-3; 10 bases are a match to TRBD2. From germline, CDR1 is MDHEN and CDR2 SYDVKM. This CDR3 is built from 15 residues. With V trimmed by 5 bases and J by 1 base, 3 bases remained unmatched.

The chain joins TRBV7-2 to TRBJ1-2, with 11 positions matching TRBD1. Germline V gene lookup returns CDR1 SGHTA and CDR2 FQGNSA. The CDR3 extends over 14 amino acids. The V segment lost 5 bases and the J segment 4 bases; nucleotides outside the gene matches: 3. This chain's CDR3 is CASSKGTGGYGYTF. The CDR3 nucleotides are TGTGCCAGCAGCAAGGGGACAGGGGGCTATGGCTACACCTTC.